This entry lists 29 T cell receptor beta chains sequenced from one sample in a study of blood T cell repertoires in COVID-19. Sequencing used immunoSEQ multiplex PCR; TCRdb keeps in-frame clones, though not all of them. This sample has tens of thousands of clones, with around four fifths found just once. The specimen sequenced was peripheral blood. These receptors came from an elderly woman with acute or convalescent COVID-19.

The chain joins TRBV10-3 to TRBJ1-1; 9 positions agree with TRBD1. The ends lost 6 bases at V and 2 bases at J; junction bases unmatched: 4. The CDR3 runs 14 residues. From germline, CDR1 is ENHRY and CDR2 SYGVKD. The CDR3 nucleotides are TGTGCCATCAGGGAACAGGGGGCAAACACTGAAGCTTTCTTT. This translates into CAIREQGANTEAFF.

This chain joins TRBV10-2 and TRBJ1-1; no reliable D call. Per germline, CDR1 WSHSY and CDR2 SAAADI. With 7 bases removed from V and 1 base from J, the gap between germline ends came to 10 bases. CDR3 length equals 13 residues. The CDR3 sequence is CASTGLRNTEAFF. CDR3 nucleotide sequence: TGCGCCAGCACCGGACTCAGGAACACTGAAGCTTTCTTT.

The V call is TRBV27, the J call TRBJ1-4; no clear D gene. Germline CDR1 MNHEY, CDR2 SMNVEV (reference sequence). V lost 2 bases to trimming and J lost 7 bases, with 17 bases between them. This CDR3 contains 16 residues. CDR3 amino acids: CASSLTRGSGSEKLFF. The CDR3 DNA reads TGTGCCAGCAGTTTAACCCGGGGATCGGGGAGTGAAAAACTGTTTTTT.

V gene TRBV7-2 combines with J gene TRBJ2-7, with 15 bases that match TRBD2. CDR3 length: 16 amino acids. The germline gives CDR1 SGHTA, CDR2 FQGNSA. The ends lost 5 bases at V and 4 bases at J; junction bases unmatched: 6. CDR3 loop: CASSPPGLAGGYEQYF. DNA of the CDR3: TGTGCCAGCAGCCCTCCTGGACTAGCGGGAGGGTACGAGCAGTACTTC.

In its sample, this clone was seen a few times. The chain is built from TRBV20-1 and TRBJ2-1; D is ambiguous. Trimming took off 3 bases at V and 7 bases at J, with 7 bases between the two ends. The CDR3 is made up of 11 amino acids. Germline V gives CDR1 DFQATT, CDR2 SNEGSKA (reference sequence). Here the CDR3 DNA reads TGCAGTGCTAGCATCGGGAATGAGCAGTTCTTC. Protein: CSASIGNEQFF.

V is TRBV4-2 and J is TRBJ2-3; 8 bases are shared with TRBD2. In germline, CDR1 is LGHNA, CDR2 YNFKEQ. This CDR3 has 16 residues. The V and J ends lost 1 base and 5 bases, in that order; junction bases with no gene match: 8. CDR3 DNA sequence: TGTGCCAGCAGCCAAGCCAGCGGGAGCGTCAGAGATACGCAGTATTTT. Translating it yields CASSQASGSVRDTQYF.

The CDR3 DNA is TGTGCCAGCAGGGCAGGGGAGGGAACCTACGAGCAGTACTTC. Amino acid sequence: CASRAGEGTYEQYF. V gene TRBV6-6 combines with J gene TRBJ2-7, with TRBD2 as a possible D gene (7 bases). Trimming stripped 6 bases from V and 2 bases from J, with 14 bases between. Germline CDR1 reads MNHNY; CDR2 reads SVGAGI (reference sequence). This CDR3 has 14 residues.

The sample holds a few counts of this clone. The chain joins TRBV15 to TRBJ2-7, with D maybe TRBD2 (6 bases). The V end lost 0 bases, the J end lost 4 bases, and 10 bases lay between the germline ends. The CDR3 has 14 amino acids. Germline loops: CDR1 LNHNV, CDR2 YYDKDF (reference sequence). The CDR3 sequence: CATSRDRGFYEQYF. CDR3 nucleotide sequence: TGTGCCACCAGCAGAGATCGGGGGTTTTACGAGCAGTACTTC.

The chain links TRBV7-2 to TRBJ2-7; perhaps TRBD2 as D (6 bases). Germline lookup yields CDR1 SGHTA and CDR2 FQGNSA. Trimming pared 2 bases from V and 2 bases from J, leaving 10 bases between. The CDR3 runs 14 residues. The CDR3 DNA sequence: TGTGCCAGCAGCTTAAGGGCTAGCGCCTACGAGCAGTACTTC. It codes for CASSLRASAYEQYF.

This chain uses TRBV30 with TRBJ2-5; TRBD2 matches 8 bases. The CDR3 is 15 amino acids. V shed 3 bases and J 4 bases; nucleotides not matched to a gene: 10. The V gene's germline CDR1 is GTSNPN and CDR2 SVGIG (reference sequence). This CDR3 is CAWSLTGGPRETQYF. CDR3 coding DNA: TGTGCCTGGAGCTTAACGGGAGGGCCGCGAGAGACCCAGTACTTC.

This chain connects TRBV18 to TRBJ1-2; D might be TRBD1 (5 bases). Germline V gene lookup returns CDR1 KGHSH and CDR2 LQKENI. V shed 1 base and J shed 5 bases, with 14 bases lying between them. The CDR3 runs 15 residues. The CDR3 nucleotides read TGTGCCAGCTCACCACTAGCCAGGGAGGGATATGGCTACACCTTC. Residues: CASSPLAREGYGYTF.

J is TRBJ2-1 and V is TRBV5-1, with D perhaps TRBD2 (6 bases). This CDR3 region has 15 residues. V was trimmed by 3 bases and J by 8 bases, leaving 18 bases between them. Per germline, CDR1 SGHRS and CDR2 YFSETQ. The CDR3 coding sequence is TGCGCCAGCAGCTACCTAGCGTCGGGAGACTATGAGCAGTTCTTC. This sequence encodes CASSYLASGDYEQFF.

The rearrangement joins TRBV5-1 to TRBJ2-1, with 10 nucleotides matching TRBD1. The CDR3 has 13 residues. J was trimmed by 15 bases and V by 3 bases; bases with no gene match: 9. Germline values: CDR1 SGHRS, CDR2 YFSETQ. CDR3 protein: CASSYDRWDRGFF. The CDR3 region has the DNA TGCGCCAGCAGCTACGATAGGTGGGACAGGGGGTTCTTC.

The J gene is TRBJ2-3, the V gene TRBV9; 7 nucleotides align to TRBD1. V was clipped by 4 bases and J by 0 bases; unmatched bases: 8. Germline V CDR1 and CDR2: SGDLS, YYNGEE. The CDR3 runs 16 residues. Written as DNA, the CDR3 is TGTGCCAGCAGCTTAACAGGGGCCCTTAGCACAGATACGCAGTATTTT. The encoded protein is CASSLTGALSTDTQYF.

J is TRBJ2-1 and V is TRBV6-5; D possibly corresponds to TRBD2 (6 bases). Looked up from germline, CDR1 is MNHEY and CDR2 is SVGAGI. V lost 5 bases to trimming and J lost 7 bases, with 12 bases between them. The CDR3 sequence is 13 residues long. CDR3 in amino acids: CASSPPGRNEQFF. CDR3 DNA: TGTGCCAGCAGTCCCCCGGGGAGGAATGAGCAGTTCTTC.

The CDR3 DNA reads TGTGCCAGCAGTTACCTAGCGGGAGTCACCGGGGAGCTGTTTTTT. Translated: CASSYLAGVTGELFF. The chain combines TRBV6-6 with TRBJ2-2; 10 bases match TRBD2. This CDR3 is built from 15 residues. The ends lost 2 bases at V and 4 bases at J; junction bases unmatched: 1. Germline V CDR1 and CDR2: MNHNY, SVGAGI (reference sequence).

The rearrangement joins TRBV5-1 to TRBJ2-5; 8 bases agree with TRBD2. Germline V gene data show CDR1 as SGHRS and CDR2 as YFSETQ. There are 15 residues in the CDR3. Trimming took 0 bases from V and 5 from J; bases not matched to a gene: 6. This chain's CDR3 is CASSLVGTSLETQYF. The CDR3 nucleotides are TGCGCCAGCAGCTTGGTTGGGACTAGTCTGGAGACCCAGTACTTC.

The rearrangement joins TRBV5-4 to TRBJ2-2, with TRBD2 matching 8 bases. The germline CDR1 and CDR2 sequences are SGHNT and YYREEE (reference sequence). This CDR3 contains 16 residues. J lost 3 bases, V lost 5 bases, and 9 bases had no gene match. CDR3 protein: CASRGGSGSHTGELFF. CDR3 in DNA: TGTGCCAGCAGAGGAGGAAGCGGGAGCCACACCGGGGAGCTGTTTTTT.

A single count supports this clone. This rearrangement joins TRBV6-1 to TRBJ2-7; TRBD2 matches 10 bases. V was pared by 1 base and J by 6 bases, with 9 bases of the junction left unmatched. The CDR3 length is 16 residues. Germline CDR1 and CDR2: MNHNS and SASEGT. CDR3 sequence: CASSEDPSGRALEQYF. CDR3 DNA: TGTGCCAGCAGTGAAGATCCCAGCGGGAGGGCCCTCGAGCAGTACTTC.

This clone was picked up one time. The chain recombines TRBV5-1 with TRBJ1-3; TRBD1 might be the D (6 bases). This CDR3 comprises 15 residues. Germline V gives CDR1 SGHRS, CDR2 YFSETQ. Trimming shortened V by 5 bases and J by 0 bases, and 12 bases separated the two germline ends. The CDR3 bases are TGCGCCAGCAGGCGTACAGGGTTCTCTGGAAACACCATATATTTT. As protein: CASRRTGFSGNTIYF. Combining the CDR3 with reference TRBV5-1 and TRBJ1-3 gives the whole variable domain KAGVTQTPRYLIKTRGQQVTLSCSPISGHRSVSWYQQTPGQGLQFLFEYFSETQRNKGNFPGRFSGRQFSNSRSEMNVSTLELGDSALYLCASRRTGFSGNTIYFGEGSWLTVV.

The chain links TRBV5-1 to TRBJ1-5; D is possibly TRBD1 (5 bases). V lost 0 bases, J lost 4 bases, and 8 bases lay in between. This CDR3 has 14 amino acids. Per the germline V gene, CDR1 is SGHRS and CDR2 is YFSETQ. CDR3 amino acids: CASSLGGKNQPQHF. The CDR3 nucleotides read TGCGCCAGCAGCTTGGGGGGCAAAAATCAGCCCCAGCATTTT.

The V gene is TRBV9, the J gene TRBJ1-2, with 8 bases identical to TRBD1. Germline values: CDR1 SGDLS, CDR2 YYNGEE. Trimming cost V 0 bases and J 7 bases; bases outside gene matches: 2. This CDR3 contains 13 residues. The CDR3 DNA reads as TGTGCCAGCAGCGTAGCTCAGGGGGCTGGCTACACCTTC. Amino acids: CASSVAQGAGYTF.

This rearrangement joins TRBV6-6 to TRBJ1-1; tentatively, D is TRBD1 (6 bases). V lost 5 bases to trimming and J lost 7 bases, with 14 bases between them. Per germline, CDR1 MNHNY and CDR2 SVGAGI (reference sequence). The CDR3 totals 13 residues. The CDR3 here is CASSQSQGSEAFF. CDR3 DNA sequence: TGTGCCAGCAGTCAGTCTCAGGGGAGTGAAGCTTTCTTT.

This chain uses TRBV6-5 with TRBJ1-5; D is ambiguous. The CDR3 spans 13 residues. With 6 bases removed from V and 0 bases from J, the gap between germline ends came to 6 bases. The germline CDR1 and CDR2 sequences are MNHEY and SVGAGI. CDR3 region: CASSQYSNQPQHF. CDR3 in DNA: TGTGCCAGCAGCCAGTATAGCAATCAGCCCCAGCATTTT.

This sequence joins TRBV4-2 and TRBJ2-1; tentatively, D is TRBD2 (5 bases). Trimming cost V 4 bases and J 0 bases, with 10 bases left between them. CDR3 length: 15 residues. CDR1 is LGHNA and CDR2 is YNFKEQ in the germline V gene. CDR3 in amino acids: CASSRSGASYNEQFF. The CDR3 DNA is TGTGCCAGCAGCCGGAGCGGAGCCTCCTACAATGAGCAGTTCTTC.

The chain joins TRBV19 to TRBJ1-1, with 8 bases aligning to TRBD1. With 6 bases clipped from V and 1 base from J, the junction kept 10 bases outside the gene matches. Germline CDR1 is LNHDA and CDR2 is SQIVND (reference sequence). The length of the CDR3 is 16 residues. Here the CDR3 reads CASRAQGAVGNTEAFF. DNA for the CDR3: TGTGCCAGTAGGGCGCAGGGGGCGGTTGGGAACACTGAAGCTTTCTTT.

The rearrangement uses TRBV7-3 and TRBJ2-2; 7 nucleotides match TRBD2. This CDR3 is 14 amino acids long. Trimming took 2 bases from V and 5 from J; bases not matched to a gene: 2. Germline assignment: CDR1 SGHTA and CDR2 FQGTGA. The CDR3 here is CASSLGGGTGELFF. As DNA, the CDR3 is TGTGCCAGCAGCTTAGGGGGAGGGACCGGGGAGCTGTTTTTT.

The chain employs TRBV9 and TRBJ2-5, with 12 bases lining up with TRBD2. The CDR3 is 15 amino acids. CDR1 is SGDLS and CDR2 is YYNGEE in the germline V gene. J was trimmed by 5 bases and V by 4 bases; bases with no gene match: 6. CDR3 sequence: CASSIGLAGRETQYF. The DNA for the CDR3 is TGTGCCAGCAGCATTGGACTAGCGGGGAGGGAGACCCAGTACTTC.

The CDR3 is CASSRPGGFYEQYF. The DNA of the CDR3 is TGTGCCAGCAGCCGCCCAGGGGGTTTCTACGAGCAGTACTTC. The chain has TRBV6-5 and TRBJ2-7; 7 bases match TRBD1. The germline gives CDR1 MNHEY, CDR2 SVGAGI. This CDR3 contains 14 residues. With 6 bases clipped from V and 3 bases from J, the junction kept 8 bases outside the gene matches.